These 8 T cell receptor beta chains came from one sample sequenced in a study of T cells after yellow fever vaccination. Via MiXCR, TCRdb re-called the 5' RACE reads, giving one row per CDR3 protein. The table shows under 55,000 distinct CDR3 sequences, with about 6.6% occurring only once. This material consisted of CD8+ T cells not binding an NS4B(214-222) dextramer, sorted from PBMCs, taken more than 35 days after the first yellow fever vaccination. These receptors were collected from a man aged 18 to 29 who received the YFV17D yellow fever vaccine.

This rearrangement joins TRBV29-1 to TRBJ2-5; no reliable D call. This CDR3 has 12 amino acids. The germline CDR1 and CDR2 sequences are SQVTM and ANQGSEA. Trimming stripped 5 bases from V and 1 base from J, with 8 bases between. The CDR3 here is CSVNRIQETQYF. The DNA for the CDR3 is TGCAGCGTTAACCGAATCCAAGAGACCCAGTACTTC.

This rearrangement joins TRBV6-5 to TRBJ1-6, with a tentative D call TRBD1 (5 bases). The CDR3 extends over 16 amino acids. Trimming removed 6 bases from V and 8 bases from J, with 20 bases in between. Germline V gene lookup returns CDR1 MNHEY and CDR2 SVGAGI. The CDR3: CASSSGTGTRHSPLHF. In nucleotides, the CDR3 is TGTGCCAGCAGCTCCGGGACCGGGACTAGGCATTCACCCCTCCACTTT.

V and J are TRBV28 and TRBJ2-7, with 9 bases aligning to TRBD1. Looked up from germline, CDR1 is MDHEN and CDR2 is SYDVKM. CDR3 length: 15 amino acids. The chain's CDR3 is CVSSSRQGGTYEQYV. For the CDR3, the DNA is TGTGTCAGCAGTTCGCGACAGGGGGGCACCTACGAGCAGTACGTC.

The CDR3, as DNA: TGCTGCGCTAGAGATCTATGGACTAGCGGGGTTACAGATACGCAGTATTTT. Protein: CCARDLWTSGVTDTQYF. The J gene is TRBJ2-3, the V gene TRBV20-1; 12 nucleotides agree with TRBD2. Germline V gene lookup returns CDR1 DFQATT and CDR2 SNEGSKA (reference sequence). CDR3 length equals 17 residues.

This clonotype was detected only a few times. V gene TRBV9 combines with J gene TRBJ1-2; D uncertain. Germline values: CDR1 SGDLS, CDR2 YYNGEE. CDR3 length: 15 residues. Trimming removed 0 bases from V and 4 bases from J, with 13 bases in between. This chain's CDR3 is CASSVDSTAAYGYTF. The DNA for the CDR3 is TGTGCCAGCAGCGTAGATTCGACCGCCGCCTATGGCTACACCTTC.

In its sample, this clonotype was seen many times. V gene TRBV12-3 or TRBV12-4 combines with J gene TRBJ2-3; 7 bases are shared with TRBD2. The J segment lost 5 bases and the V segment lost 3 bases, leaving 5 bases of the junction unmatched. This CDR3 region has 14 residues. The CDR3 nucleotides are TGTGCCAGCAGTTTCGGGGGAGGGCTAGATACGCAGTATTTT. Encoded protein: CASSFGGGLDTQYF.

The chain combines TRBV2 with TRBJ1-2; D perhaps matches TRBD1 (5 bases). The CDR3 totals 14 residues. Trimming left V 6 bases short and J 4 bases short, with 15 bases between. The germline CDR1 and CDR2 sequences are SNHLY and FYNNEI. CDR3 amino acids: CASRGETGFYGYTF. CDR3 in DNA: TGTGCCAGCAGGGGGGAAACGGGGTTCTATGGCTACACCTTC.

This clonotype was found many times. The rearrangement uses TRBV7-2 and TRBJ2-5; D unresolved. CDR3 length: 13 residues. CDR1 is SGHTA and CDR2 is FQGNSA in the germline V gene. V was cut by 1 base and J by 4 bases, with 7 bases left in between. CDR3 DNA sequence: TGTGCCAGCAGCTTAGGCGTTAGAGAGACCCAGTACTTC. It specifies CASSLGVRETQYF.